What follows is one TCR beta chain and its context. Its matching antigen is unknown. The table came from immunoSEQ multiplex PCR; TCRdb's copy has only in-frame clones and leaves some out. The sample yields under 30,000 clones, roughly 80% seen once. The sample belongs to a study of a mutant IDH1 vaccine in newly diagnosed glioma. About the research overall: Previous care, which was radiotherapy, temozolomide, or both, most often involved both.

Noted time point: week 47, end of study. A 20-mer mutant IDH1 peptide at 300 ug was injected subcutaneously with topical imiquimod. In every donor, the tumor was a new WHO grade 3 or 4 IDH1-mutant, ATRX-lost astrocytoma. Overall study findings and caveats: Pseudoprogression seemed unlinked to shifts in top peripheral T cell clonotypes.

The CDR3 contains 16 residues. The ends lost 4 bases at V and 2 bases at J; junction bases unmatched: 8. CDR1 is LNHDA, CDR2 SQIVND, per germline (reference sequence). The sequencing here drew on PBMCs, taken from a glioma patient whose treatment included an IDH1 peptide vaccine. This TCR came from a man aged 35 to 55 with glioma. This chain connects TRBV19 to TRBJ2-1; 7 bases map to TRBD2. CDR3 coding DNA: TGTGCCAGTAGTAGGGCTAGCGGACGAACCTACAATGAGCAGTTCTTC. Its protein product is CASSRASGRTYNEQFF. Combining the CDR3 with reference TRBV19 and TRBJ2-1 gives the whole variable domain DGGITQSPKYLFRKEGQNVTLSCEQNLNHDAMYWYRQDPGQGLRLIYYSQIVNDFQKGDIAEGYSVSREKKESFPLTVTSAQKNPTAFYLCASSRASGRTYNEQFFGPGTRLTVL.